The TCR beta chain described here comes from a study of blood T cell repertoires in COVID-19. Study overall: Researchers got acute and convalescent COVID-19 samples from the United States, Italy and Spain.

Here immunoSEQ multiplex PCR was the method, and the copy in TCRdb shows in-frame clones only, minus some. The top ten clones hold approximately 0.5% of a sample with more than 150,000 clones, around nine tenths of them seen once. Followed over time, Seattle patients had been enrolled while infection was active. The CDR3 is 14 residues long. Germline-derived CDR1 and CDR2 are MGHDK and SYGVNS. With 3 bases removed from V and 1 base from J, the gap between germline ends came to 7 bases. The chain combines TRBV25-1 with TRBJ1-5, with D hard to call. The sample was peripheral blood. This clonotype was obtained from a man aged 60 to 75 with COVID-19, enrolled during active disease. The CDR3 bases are TGTGCCAGCAGTGATTTTGGCAGCAATCAGCCCCAGCATTTT. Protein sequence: CASSDFGSNQPQHF.